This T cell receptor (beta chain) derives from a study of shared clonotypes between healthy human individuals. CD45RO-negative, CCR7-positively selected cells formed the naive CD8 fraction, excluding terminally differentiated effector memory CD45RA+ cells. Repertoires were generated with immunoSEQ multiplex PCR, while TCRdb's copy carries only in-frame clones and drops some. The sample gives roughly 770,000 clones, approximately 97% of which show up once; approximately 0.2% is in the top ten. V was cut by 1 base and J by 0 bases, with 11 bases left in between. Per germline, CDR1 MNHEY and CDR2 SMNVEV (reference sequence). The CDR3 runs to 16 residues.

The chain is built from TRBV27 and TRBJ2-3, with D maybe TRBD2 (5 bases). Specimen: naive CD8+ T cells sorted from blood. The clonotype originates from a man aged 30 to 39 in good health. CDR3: CASSLFAGTSTDTQYF. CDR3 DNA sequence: TGTGCCAGCAGTTTATTTGCGGGCACTAGCACAGATACGCAGTATTTT.